These 27 T cell receptor beta chains originate from one sample sequenced in a study of blood T cells in healthy people across ages (dated by TCRdb to the mid-2010s). The library was generated by 5' RACE. Instrument on record: Illumina HiSeq 2500. The second PCR ran for roughly 7 to 11 cycles and used a J-beta primer mix along with a sample-barcoded 5' primer. TCRdb trimmed the raw reads at Q25, called clones with MiXCR and kept productive beta chains. For every CDR3 protein sequence, its rows merge into one entry that carries the most common genes and DNA. A total of approximately 1.5 million distinct CDR3 sequences appear in this sample, roughly 32% of them only once. The ten largest clones add up to around 11% of the sample. Specimen: blood. All receptors derive from a woman aged 25 to 39 in good health.

The V call is TRBV7-8, the J call TRBJ2-3; D is unclear. V lost 5 bases and J 14 bases, leaving 14 bases between the germline ends. Germline V CDR1 and CDR2: SGHVS, FQNEAQ. This CDR3 contains 11 residues. The CDR3 loop is CASSTLADTYF. In DNA, the CDR3 is TGTGCCAGCAGCACCCTGGCAGATACGTATTTT.

The chain couples TRBV20-1 to TRBJ2-5; the D gene is possibly TRBD2 (7 bases). Trimming removed 0 bases at V and 2 bases at J, with 16 bases between. Germline lookup yields CDR1 DFQATT and CDR2 SNEGSKA (reference sequence). This CDR3 is 16 amino acids long. The CDR3 DNA sequence: TGCAGTGCTAGAGATACATCGCGGGGGCCTCAAGAGACCCAGTACTTC. Encoded protein: CSARDTSRGPQETQYF.

This clonotype has more than one count but fewer than ten. The rearrangement joins TRBV25-1 to TRBJ2-7, with 10 nucleotides matching TRBD1. Germline CDR1 MGHDK, CDR2 SYGVNS. With 4 bases clipped from V and 4 bases from J, the junction kept 7 bases outside the gene matches. The CDR3 is 15 residues long. The CDR3 is CASSVHRGQGYEQYF. In DNA form, the CDR3 reads TGTGCCAGCAGTGTCCACCGGGGACAGGGGTACGAGCAGTACTTC.

To note about this clonotype: An end of the junction does not agree with germline; a read error may underlie this. The chain employs TRBV4-1 and TRBJ1-3, with D possibly matching TRBD1 (5 bases). There are 17 residues in the CDR3. CDR1 and CDR2 from the germline V gene are MGHRA and YSYEKL. The CDR3, as DNA: TGCGCCGGCAGCCAAGTGTCGCAGGGTTCCACTGGAAACACCATATATTTT. Its translation: CAGSQVSQGSTGNTIYF.

The rearrangement links TRBV7-8 to TRBJ2-6; TRBD1 matches at 11 bases. Trimming cost V 5 bases and J 0 bases; bases outside gene matches: 6. Per the germline V gene, CDR1 is SGHVS and CDR2 is FQNEAQ. The CDR3 totals 18 residues. CDR3 sequence reads: CASSRGGTGGSGANVLTF. CDR3 DNA sequence: TGTGCCAGCAGCCGAGGAGGGACAGGGGGCTCTGGGGCCAACGTCCTGACTTTC.

This chain links TRBV30 with TRBJ2-5, with D possibly TRBD2 on 5 matching bases. Judging by the DNA end, TRBJ2-7 fits better; the J call may be wrong. CDR3 length: 13 residues. Germline assignment: CDR1 GTSNPN and CDR2 SVGIG (reference sequence). The CDR3 here is CAWSSREIAEQYF. The CDR3 nucleotides are TGTGCCTGGAGCAGTAGGGAGATCGCCGAGCAGTACTTC.

This chain connects TRBV6-5 to TRBJ2-7; no clear D gene. CDR1 is MNHEY and CDR2 is SVGAGI in the germline V gene. The CDR3 spans 14 residues. V shed 0 bases and J shed 2 bases, with 8 bases lying between them. In DNA, the CDR3 is TGTGCCAGCAGTTACTCGGGCAACCCCTACGAGCAGTACTTC. Its translation is CASSYSGNPYEQYF.

The table lists this clonotype with a few counts. J is TRBJ1-2 and V is TRBV6-2 or TRBV6-3; perhaps TRBD1 as D (5 bases). Per the germline V gene, CDR1 is MNHEY and CDR2 is SVGEGT. V lost 2 bases to trimming and J lost 4 bases, with 14 bases between them. This CDR3 region has 15 residues. CDR3 loop: CASSYDLTAPYGYTF. CDR3 DNA: TGTGCCAGCAGTTACGATTTGACAGCACCCTATGGCTACACCTTC.

The chain joins TRBV20-1 to TRBJ1-2; 10 bases match TRBD1. CDR3 length: 13 residues. Germline CDR1 reads DFQATT; CDR2 reads SNEGSKA (reference sequence). The DNA for the CDR3 is TGCAGCGTACAACGACAGGGGGCGACTGGCTACACCTTC. Its protein is CSVQRQGATGYTF.

This rearrangement joins TRBV15 to TRBJ1-6; the D is unclear. CDR3 length equals 14 residues. The V gene's germline CDR1 is LNHNV and CDR2 YYDKDF (reference sequence). The V gene lost 6 bases and the J gene lost 5 bases, with 11 bases spanning the gap. This CDR3 reads CATRDPTNNSPLHF. The CDR3 DNA is TGTGCCACCAGAGATCCCACTAATAATTCACCCCTCCACTTT.

This clonotype was seen just once. The chain joins TRBV18 to TRBJ2-2, with 8 positions matching TRBD1. Germline CDR1 is KGHSH and CDR2 is LQKENI. The CDR3 covers 18 residues. Losses at the gene ends were 0 bases for V and 1 base for J; bases not matched to a gene: 7. This CDR3 is CASSPPPPGQVNTGELFF. CDR3 sequence (DNA): TGTGCCAGCTCACCACCTCCCCCGGGACAGGTGAACACCGGGGAGCTGTTTTTT.

This clonotype appeared a single time. This rearrangement joins TRBV30 to TRBJ1-1, with 8 bases matching TRBD1. Germline CDR1 and CDR2: GTSNPN and SVGIG (reference sequence). This CDR3 contains 12 residues. V was clipped by 4 bases and J by 3 bases; unmatched bases: 1. The CDR3 DNA is TGTGCCTGGACGGACAGGGACACTGAAGCTTTCTTT. Encoded protein: CAWTDRDTEAFF.

This clonotype was seen a handful of times. This sequence joins TRBV13 and TRBJ2-7, with 10 positions matching TRBD2. The CDR3 spans 15 residues. Germline CDR1 reads PRHDT; CDR2 reads FYEKMQ (reference sequence). Trimming took 5 bases from V and 7 from J; bases not matched to a gene: 11. This chain's CDR3 is CASSARAGGPREQYF. The CDR3 nucleotides are TGTGCCAGCAGCGCACGAGCGGGAGGGCCTCGGGAGCAGTACTTC.

This clonotype was detected only a few times. The rearrangement links TRBV5-1 to TRBJ2-3, with 8 bases identical to TRBD2. The CDR3 covers 17 residues. Germline values: CDR1 SGHRS, CDR2 YFSETQ. Trimming cost V 0 bases and J 3 bases; bases outside gene matches: 9. The CDR3 spells CASSLDGGVIYTDTQYF. The CDR3 bases are TGCGCCAGCAGCTTGGACGGGGGGGTCATTTATACAGATACGCAGTATTTT.

Comment on this clonotype: One junction end disagrees with the germline gene, perhaps due to a read error. The chain uses TRBV6-1 and TRBJ2-1; tentative D call: TRBD1 (6 bases). Looked up from germline, CDR1 is MNHNS and CDR2 is SASEGT. This CDR3 is built from 16 residues. The CDR3 DNA is TGTGCCAGCAGGGGACACCAAGCCAGCTCCCACAATGAGCAGTTCTTC. This gives the protein CASRGHQASSHNEQFF.

This clonotype was picked up one time. Without the conserved terminal phenylalanine or tryptophan, this CDR3 likely stems from a read error. The chain uses TRBV20-1 and TRBJ2-3; 12 nucleotides match TRBD2. V trimming: 2 bases; J trimming: 1 base; junction bases outside the gene matches: 4. The CDR3 spans 16 residues. Germline V gene lookup returns CDR1 DFQATT and CDR2 SNEGSKA (reference sequence). CDR3 amino acids: CSARPRLAGGTDTQYL. The CDR3 DNA reads TGCAGTGCTAGACCACGACTAGCGGGAGGCACAGATACGCAGTATTTG.

This chain links TRBV11-2 with TRBJ1-2; no firm D call. The CDR3 covers 14 residues. Trimming took 1 base from V and 5 from J, leaving 11 bases between them. Germline lookup yields CDR1 SGHAT and CDR2 FQNNGV. CDR3 DNA: TGTGCCAGCAGCTTAGCTGCGGGGTTATATGGCTACACCTTC. It translates to CASSLAAGLYGYTF.

CDR3 region: CASTHYRGSYNEQFF. CDR3 in DNA: TGTGCCAGCACGCATTACAGGGGCTCCTACAATGAGCAGTTCTTC. This rearrangement joins TRBV6-6 to TRBJ2-1; 7 bases fit TRBD1. This CDR3 has 15 residues. The V gene's germline CDR1 is MNHNY and CDR2 SVGAGI (reference sequence). Losses at the gene ends were 7 bases for V and 0 bases for J; bases not matched to a gene: 6.

This clonotype has a handful of counts. The CDR3, as DNA: TGTGCCAGCAGCCAAGAACCCTGGTTGGAGGGTGTCTACGAGCAGTACTTC. Its protein product is CASSQEPWLEGVYEQYF. The chain carries TRBV14 and TRBJ2-7; the D gene is possibly TRBD2 (6 bases). Deletions cut 0 bases from V and 3 bases from J, with 18 bases between. Looked up from germline, CDR1 is SGHDN and CDR2 is FVKESK. The CDR3 is 17 residues long.

This chain joins TRBV5-1 and TRBJ2-5; D not certain. Germline values: CDR1 SGHRS, CDR2 YFSETQ. The CDR3 has 14 amino acids. V dropped 4 bases and J dropped 0 bases, with 10 bases sitting between them. The CDR3 coding sequence is TGCGCCAGCAGCACGGATGACTACCAAGAGACCCAGTACTTC. This codes for CASSTDDYQETQYF.

The chain joins TRBV18 to TRBJ2-3; D may be TRBD2 (5 bases). The germline V gene encodes CDR1 KGHSH and CDR2 LQKENI. CDR3 length: 18 amino acids. Trimming removed 2 bases at V and 5 bases at J, with 23 bases between. The CDR3 loop is CASSPSRLANGEGDTQYF. In DNA form, the CDR3 reads TGTGCCAGCTCACCATCCCGATTGGCTAACGGGGAAGGAGATACGCAGTATTTT.

The rearrangement uses TRBV3-1 and TRBJ2-1; 12 bases align to TRBD2. The CDR3 has 20 residues. Germline V gene sequence: CDR1 LGHDT, CDR2 YNNKEL (reference sequence). V trimming: 1 base; J trimming: 6 bases; junction bases outside the gene matches: 16. In DNA, the CDR3 is TGTGCCAGCAGCCAAGTAGCCCTTCAGCCCGGACTAGCGGGGCGCAATGAGCAGTTCTTC. This translates into CASSQVALQPGLAGRNEQFF.

The chain joins TRBV7-9 to TRBJ2-5; 9 nucleotides agree with TRBD2. TRBJ2-7 explains the end of the DNA better; the J call may be wrong. Per germline, CDR1 SEHNR and CDR2 FQNEAQ (reference sequence). The CDR3 sequence is 16 residues long. Written as DNA, the CDR3 is TGTGCCAGCAGTCCCTCGGGGAGCGGGGGGTCGGGCGAGCAGTACTTC. Translated: CASSPSGSGGSGEQYF.

The J gene is TRBJ1-5, the V gene TRBV19; 12 nucleotides agree with TRBD1. The length of the CDR3 is 17 residues. With 7 bases clipped from V and 0 bases from J, the junction kept 7 bases outside the gene matches. The germline gives CDR1 LNHDA, CDR2 SQIVND (reference sequence). The CDR3 sequence: CASTGTGGFGSNQPQHF. DNA for the CDR3: TGTGCCAGTACCGGGACAGGGGGCTTCGGTAGCAATCAGCCCCAGCATTTT. Supplemented by reference TRBV19 and TRBJ1-5, the full variable domain reads DGGITQSPKYLFRKEGQNVTLSCEQNLNHDAMYWYRQDPGQGLRLIYYSQIVNDFQKGDIAEGYSVSREKKESFPLTVTSAQKNPTAFYLCASTGTGGFGSNQPQHFGDGTRLSIL.

V gene TRBV20-1 combines with J gene TRBJ2-3; a weak D match, TRBD2 (6 bases). Germline CDR1 is DFQATT and CDR2 is SNEGSKA (reference sequence). V lost 6 bases and J lost 2, with 18 bases in between. The CDR3 covers 15 residues. DNA for the CDR3: TGCAGTGCCCACGATCTAGCGCCGGTCACAGATACGCAGTATTTT. Its protein product is CSAHDLAPVTDTQYF.

This chain links TRBV9 with TRBJ2-3; D remains ambiguous. The V end lost 0 bases, the J end lost 4 bases, and 9 bases lay between the germline ends. CDR1 and CDR2 (germline): SGDLS, YYNGEE. This CDR3 region has 14 residues. The CDR3: CASSVARLSDTQYF. Here the CDR3 DNA reads TGTGCCAGCAGCGTAGCGAGGTTATCAGATACGCAGTATTTT. The whole variable domain, filled in from reference TRBV9 and TRBJ2-3, reads DSGVTQTPKHLITATGQRVTLRCSPRSGDLSVYWYQQSLDQGLQFLIQYYNGEERAKGNILERFSAQQFPDLHSELNLSSLELGDSALYFCASSVARLSDTQYFGPGTRLTVL.

The J gene is TRBJ2-1, the V gene TRBV27; TRBD2 aligns across 8 bases. The CDR3 is made up of 15 amino acids. With V trimmed by 5 bases and J by 2 bases, 5 bases remained unmatched. The V gene's germline CDR1 is MNHEY and CDR2 SMNVEV (reference sequence). As DNA, the CDR3 is TGTGCCAGCAGTGAACTAGCGGTACCCTACAATGAGCAGTTCTTC. Translating it yields CASSELAVPYNEQFF.